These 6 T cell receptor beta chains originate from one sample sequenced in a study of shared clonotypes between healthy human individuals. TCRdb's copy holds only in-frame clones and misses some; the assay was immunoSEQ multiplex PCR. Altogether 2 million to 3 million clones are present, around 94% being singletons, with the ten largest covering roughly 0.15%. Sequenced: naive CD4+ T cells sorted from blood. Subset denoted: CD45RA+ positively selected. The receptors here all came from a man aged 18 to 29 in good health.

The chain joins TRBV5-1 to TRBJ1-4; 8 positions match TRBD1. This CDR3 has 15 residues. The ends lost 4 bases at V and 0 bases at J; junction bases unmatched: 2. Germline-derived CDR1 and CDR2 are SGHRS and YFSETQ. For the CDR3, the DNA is TGCGCCAGCAGCAGGACAGGGCCAACTAATGAAAAACTGTTTTTT. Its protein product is CASSRTGPTNEKLFF.

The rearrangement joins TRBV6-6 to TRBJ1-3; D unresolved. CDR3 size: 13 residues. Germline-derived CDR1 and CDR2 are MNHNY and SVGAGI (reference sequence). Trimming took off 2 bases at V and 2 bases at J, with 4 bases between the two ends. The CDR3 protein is CASSYVAGNTIYF. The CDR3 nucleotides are TGTGCCAGCAGTTACGTGGCTGGAAACACCATATATTTT.

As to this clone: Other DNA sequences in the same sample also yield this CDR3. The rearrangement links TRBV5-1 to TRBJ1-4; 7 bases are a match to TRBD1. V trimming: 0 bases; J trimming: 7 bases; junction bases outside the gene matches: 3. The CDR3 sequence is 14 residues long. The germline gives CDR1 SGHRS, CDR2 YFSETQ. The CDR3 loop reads CASSLVSGGEKLFF. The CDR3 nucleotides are TGCGCCAGCAGCTTGGTATCAGGGGGTGAAAAACTGTTTTTT.

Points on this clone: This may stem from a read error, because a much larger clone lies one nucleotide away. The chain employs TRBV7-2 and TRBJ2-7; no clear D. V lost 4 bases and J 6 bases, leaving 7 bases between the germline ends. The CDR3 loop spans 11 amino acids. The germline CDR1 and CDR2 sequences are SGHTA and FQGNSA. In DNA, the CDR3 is TGTGCCAGCAGCTCCGCCTTCGAGCAGTACTTC. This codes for CASSSAFEQYF.

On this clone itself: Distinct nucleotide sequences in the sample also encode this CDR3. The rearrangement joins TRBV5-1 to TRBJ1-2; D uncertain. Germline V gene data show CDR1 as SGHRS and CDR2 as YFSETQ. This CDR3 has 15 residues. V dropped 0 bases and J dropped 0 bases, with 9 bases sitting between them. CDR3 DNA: TGCGCCAGCAGCTTGGGGGCAACCTCTAACTATGGCTACACCTTC. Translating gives CASSLGATSNYGYTF.

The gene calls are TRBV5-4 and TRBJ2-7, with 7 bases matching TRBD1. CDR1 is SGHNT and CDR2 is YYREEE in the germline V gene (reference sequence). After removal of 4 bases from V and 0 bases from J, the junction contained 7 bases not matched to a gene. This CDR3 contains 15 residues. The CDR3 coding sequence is TGTGCCAGCAGCCCTGGGACAGAGAGCTCCTACGAGCAGTACTTC. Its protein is CASSPGTESSYEQYF. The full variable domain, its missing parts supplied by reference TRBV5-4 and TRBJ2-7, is ETGVTQSPTHLIKTRGQQVTLRCSSQSGHNTVSWYQQALGQGPQFIFQYYREEENGRGNFPPRFSGLQFPNYSSELNVNALELDDSALYLCASSPGTESSYEQYFGPGTRLTVT.